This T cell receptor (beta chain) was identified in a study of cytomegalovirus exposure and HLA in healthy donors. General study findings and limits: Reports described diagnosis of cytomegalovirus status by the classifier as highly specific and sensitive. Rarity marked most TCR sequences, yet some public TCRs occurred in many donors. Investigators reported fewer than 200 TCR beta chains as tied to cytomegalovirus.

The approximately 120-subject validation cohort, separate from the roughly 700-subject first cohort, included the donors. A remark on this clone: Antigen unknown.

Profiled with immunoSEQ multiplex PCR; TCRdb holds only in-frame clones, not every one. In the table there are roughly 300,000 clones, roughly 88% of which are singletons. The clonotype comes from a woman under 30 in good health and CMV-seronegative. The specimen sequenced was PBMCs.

CDR3 in DNA: TGTGCCAGCAGCTTGGAGCCCCAGGCTGGTGATCAGCCCCAGCATTTT. Protein: CASSLEPQAGDQPQHF. V is TRBV5-4 and J is TRBJ1-5, with D uncertain. The V gene's germline CDR1 is SGHNT and CDR2 YYREEE (reference sequence). This CDR3 is built from 16 residues. With 0 bases removed from V and 5 bases from J, the gap between germline ends came to 15 bases.